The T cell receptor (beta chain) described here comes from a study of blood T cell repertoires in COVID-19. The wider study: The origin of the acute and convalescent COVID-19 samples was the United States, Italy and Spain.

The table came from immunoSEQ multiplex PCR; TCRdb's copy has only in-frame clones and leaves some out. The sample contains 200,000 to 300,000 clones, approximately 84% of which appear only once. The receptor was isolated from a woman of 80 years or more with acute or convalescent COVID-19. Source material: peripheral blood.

DNA for the CDR3: TGTGCCACCAGTGATTCCGGGGATGGCTACACCTTC. Its translation: CATSDSGDGYTF. V is TRBV24-1 and J is TRBJ1-2; D is undetermined. The CDR3 length is 12 residues. The germline V gene has CDR1 KGHDR and CDR2 SFDVKD. Trimming removed 2 bases from V and 6 bases from J, with 6 bases in between.